This T cell receptor (beta chain) was identified in a study of shared clonotypes between healthy human individuals. CD45RA-negative memory and CD45RA+ naive subsets were split from the CD4+ cells. Deletions cut 4 bases from V and 6 bases from J, with 10 bases between. This CDR3 contains 12 residues. CDR1 and CDR2 (germline): SGHRS, YFSETQ. The data were produced by immunoSEQ multiplex PCR, yet TCRdb's version contains in-frame clones alone and is incomplete. The repertoire holds approximately 1,000,000 clones, with around 78% as singletons. Sequences were obtained from memory CD4+ T cells from PBMCs. The subset was: CD45RA-negative fraction. This TCR was recovered from a man younger than 30 in good health. Some clones in this sample may be carry-over from other donors' samples. The V call is TRBV5-1, the J call TRBJ1-2; D perhaps matches TRBD1 (5 bases). The CDR3 loop reads CASSEDKDGYTF. DNA of the CDR3: TGCGCCAGCAGCGAGGACAAGGATGGCTACACCTTC.